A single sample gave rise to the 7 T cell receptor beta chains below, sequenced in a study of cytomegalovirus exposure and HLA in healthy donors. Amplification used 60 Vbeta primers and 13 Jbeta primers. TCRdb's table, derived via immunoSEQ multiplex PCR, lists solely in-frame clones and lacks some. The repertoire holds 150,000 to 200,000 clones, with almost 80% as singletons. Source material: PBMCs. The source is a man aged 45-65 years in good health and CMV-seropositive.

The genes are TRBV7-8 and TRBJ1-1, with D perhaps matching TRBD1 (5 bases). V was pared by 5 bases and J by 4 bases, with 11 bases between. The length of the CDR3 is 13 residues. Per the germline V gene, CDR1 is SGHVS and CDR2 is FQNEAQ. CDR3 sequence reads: CASSRSGGTEAFF. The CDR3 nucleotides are TGTGCCAGCAGCCGCAGCGGGGGCACTGAAGCTTTCTTT.

The CDR3 reads CASSLQGWGNTEAFF. The CDR3 nucleotides are TGTGCCAGCAGTTTACAGGGTTGGGGGAACACTGAAGCTTTCTTT. The chain has TRBV28 and TRBJ1-1; a weak D match, TRBD1 (5 bases). The length of the CDR3 is 15 residues. CDR1 is MDHEN, CDR2 SYDVKM, per germline. Trimming took off 2 bases at V and 1 base at J, with 11 bases between the two ends. Complete variable domain (other parts from reference TRBV28 and TRBJ1-1): DVKVTQSSRYLVKRTGEKVFLECVQDMDHENMFWYRQDPGLGLRLIYFSYDVKMKEKGDIPEGYSVSREKKERFSLILESASTNQTSMYLCASSLQGWGNTEAFFGQGTRLTVV.

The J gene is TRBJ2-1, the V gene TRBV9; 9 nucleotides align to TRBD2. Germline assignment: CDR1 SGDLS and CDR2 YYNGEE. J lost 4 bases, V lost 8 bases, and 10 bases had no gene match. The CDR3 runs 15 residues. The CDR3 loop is CARRAIAGVYNEQFF. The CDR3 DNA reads TGTGCCAGGCGGGCAATAGCGGGGGTGTACAATGAGCAGTTCTTC.

This chain's CDR3 is CASSLGQGADTQYF. The CDR3 DNA reads as TGTGCCAGCAGCTTGGGACAGGGTGCAGATACGCAGTATTTT. This chain joins TRBV7-8 and TRBJ2-3, with 9 bases that match TRBD1. Germline CDR1 and CDR2: SGHVS and FQNEAQ. The CDR3 is made up of 14 amino acids. V shed 3 bases, J shed 4 bases, and the junction held 2 bases outside the gene matches.

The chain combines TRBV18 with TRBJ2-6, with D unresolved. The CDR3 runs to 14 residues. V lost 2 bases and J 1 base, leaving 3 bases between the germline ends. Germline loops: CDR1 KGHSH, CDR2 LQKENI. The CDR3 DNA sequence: TGTGCCAGCTCACCAACATCTGGGGCCAACGTCCTGACTTTC. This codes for CASSPTSGANVLTF.

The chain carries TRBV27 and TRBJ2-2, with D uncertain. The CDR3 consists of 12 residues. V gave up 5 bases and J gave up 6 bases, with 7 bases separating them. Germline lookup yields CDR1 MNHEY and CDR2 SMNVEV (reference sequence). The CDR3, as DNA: TGTGCCAGCAGTCACAGCTCCGGGGAGCTGTTTTTT. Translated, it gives CASSHSSGELFF.

As DNA, the CDR3 is TGCGCCAGCAGCCTAGGGAGGTCGGTCATGAACACTGAAGCTTTCTTT. Translated, it gives CASSLGRSVMNTEAFF. The chain is built from TRBV4-3 and TRBJ1-1; D not certain. Trimming left V 4 bases short and J 0 bases short, with 15 bases between. Germline V lookup: CDR1 LGHNA, CDR2 YSLEER. The CDR3 loop spans 16 amino acids.